Presented here are 25 T cell receptor beta chains from one specimen sequenced in a study of blood T cell repertoires in COVID-19. Produced via immunoSEQ multiplex PCR; TCRdb's table is partial and in-frame only. The sample carries about 150,000 clones, roughly three quarters recorded once. The sample consisted of peripheral blood. All receptors derive from a man in his 60s with acute or convalescent COVID-19.

V usage is TRBV5-4 and J usage is TRBJ1-2, with 9 bases identical to TRBD1. Per the germline V gene, CDR1 is SGHNT and CDR2 is YYREEE (reference sequence). The length of the CDR3 is 15 residues. Losses at the gene ends were 3 bases for V and 0 bases for J; bases not matched to a gene: 3. Here the CDR3 reads CASSWDRASNYGYTF. Written as DNA, the CDR3 is TGTGCCAGCAGCTGGGACAGGGCGTCTAACTATGGCTACACCTTC.

About this clone itself: The junction and the germline gene differ at one end; a read error may be behind it. V is TRBV7-2 and J is TRBJ1-5; no firm D call. Germline V CDR1 and CDR2: SGHTA, FQGNSA. The CDR3 is 14 residues long. The CDR3 protein is CASSLAAGYQPQHF. CDR3 coding DNA: TGTGCCAGCAGCTTAGCGGCAGGTTATCAACCCCAGCATTTT.

The table lists this clone with a few counts. The CDR3 spells CASTGLEEQNEQFF. Here the CDR3 DNA reads TGTGCCAGCACCGGCCTCGAGGAGCAGAATGAGCAGTTCTTC. V and J are TRBV21-1 and TRBJ2-1; no check of the table's D call, TRBD2, against the DNA was made. TRBV21-1 is a recognized pseudogene. The CDR3 runs to 14 residues.

This chain links TRBV16 with TRBJ2-1, with D maybe TRBD1 (5 bases). CDR1 and CDR2 from the germline V gene are KGHSY and FQNENV. V was clipped by 4 bases and J by 5 bases, with 9 bases between them. The CDR3 totals 13 residues. The CDR3, as DNA: TGTGCCAGCAGCCTGAGACAGAACAATGAGCAGTTCTTC. Translation: CASSLRQNNEQFF.

This clone was detected a few times. The chain couples TRBV2 to TRBJ1-6; D is undetermined. Germline values: CDR1 SNHLY, CDR2 FYNNEI. V lost 10 bases and J 9 bases, leaving 13 bases between the germline ends. The CDR3 length is 12 residues. CDR3 nucleotides: TGTGCCACCCTACGGGAAGGTTCACCCCTCCACTTT. Its translation: CATLREGSPLHF.

CDR3 DNA: TGCGCCAGCAGCCAAGACAGGGGTACCTACAATGAGCAGTTCTTC. Protein product: CASSQDRGTYNEQFF. This chain uses TRBV4-1 with TRBJ2-1; tentatively, D is TRBD1 (6 bases). The V gene's germline CDR1 is MGHRA and CDR2 YSYEKL. This CDR3 contains 15 residues. Trimming took 0 bases from V and 2 from J, leaving 8 bases between them.

The chain combines TRBV2 with TRBJ2-1; tentative D call: TRBD1 (6 bases). Trimming shortened V by 7 bases and J by 2 bases, and 9 bases separated the two germline ends. Germline CDR1 reads SNHLY; CDR2 reads FYNNEI. This CDR3 comprises 13 residues. CDR3 loop: CASNRETYNEQFF. CDR3 sequence (DNA): TGTGCCAGCAACAGGGAGACCTACAATGAGCAGTTCTTC.

The gene calls are TRBV7-9 and TRBJ2-7, with 7 bases identical to TRBD1. The CDR3 is 14 amino acids. J lost 5 bases, V lost 5 bases, and 9 bases had no gene match. The V gene's germline CDR1 is SEHNR and CDR2 FQNEAQ (reference sequence). CDR3 sequence reads: CASSRDRSTDEQYF. In nucleotides, the CDR3 is TGTGCCAGCAGCCGGGACAGATCGACCGACGAGCAGTACTTC.

This chain links TRBV27 with TRBJ2-2; 8 positions match TRBD1. After removal of 6 bases from V and 6 bases from J, the junction contained 12 bases not matched to a gene. Germline assignment: CDR1 MNHEY and CDR2 SMNVEV (reference sequence). CDR3 length: 16 residues. CDR3 protein: CASSLFGQGIAGELFF. CDR3 sequence (DNA): TGTGCCAGCAGCCTCTTCGGACAGGGTATCGCCGGGGAGCTGTTTTTT.

This clone was counted a few times. V and J are TRBV23-1 and TRBJ2-5; D not certain. TRBV23-1 is known as an ORF, though its function is uncertain. This CDR3 spans 12 amino acids. Trimming took 2 bases from V and 5 from J, leaving 6 bases between them. The CDR3 loop reads CASSQDWETQYF. The CDR3 DNA reads as TGCGCCAGCAGTCAAGACTGGGAGACCCAGTACTTC.

The chain recombines TRBV18 with TRBJ1-2; 7 bases map to TRBD1. Germline-derived CDR1 and CDR2 are KGHSH and LQKENI. The V gene end was trimmed by 3 bases and the J gene end by 1 base; junction bases not matched to a gene: 5. The CDR3 consists of 15 residues. The CDR3 is CASSPAGGSNYGYTF. The CDR3 coding sequence is TGTGCCAGCTCACCGGCAGGGGGAAGTAACTATGGCTACACCTTC.

This clone was seen ten or more times. V and J are TRBV10-3 and TRBJ2-7, with 12 positions matching TRBD2. V lost 6 bases to trimming and J lost 5 bases; unmatched junction nucleotides: 8. Germline V lookup: CDR1 ENHRY, CDR2 SYGVKD. CDR3 size: 15 residues. CDR3 bases: TGTGCCATCAGGATGACTAGCGGGAGTGGCCACGAGCAGTACTTC. It codes for CAIRMTSGSGHEQYF.

The chain joins TRBV28 to TRBJ2-3; D not certain. CDR3 length equals 13 residues. Germline V gene data show CDR1 as MDHEN and CDR2 as SYDVKM. V was cut by 4 bases and J by 1 base, with 6 bases left in between. CDR3 residues: CASSSGGTDTQYF. CDR3 sequence (DNA): TGTGCCAGCAGTTCCGGAGGCACAGATACGCAGTATTTT.

The CDR3, as DNA: TGTGCCAGCAGCGAGACGAGGTATAGGTACGAGCAGTACTTC. Its protein is CASSETRYRYEQYF. V and J are TRBV6-5 and TRBJ2-7; D unresolved. The length of the CDR3 is 14 residues. The V gene lost 6 bases and the J gene lost 4 bases, with 16 bases spanning the gap. From germline, CDR1 is MNHEY and CDR2 SVGAGI.

The V and J genes are TRBV2 and TRBJ2-7; TRBD1 matches 7 bases. V lost 6 bases and J lost 4; bases outside the gene matches: 12. Germline assignment: CDR1 SNHLY and CDR2 FYNNEI. This CDR3 comprises 15 residues. CDR3 in amino acids: CASSYRGLGWYEQYF. CDR3 DNA: TGTGCCAGCAGCTACAGGGGATTAGGCTGGTACGAGCAGTACTTC.

The chain couples TRBV28 to TRBJ2-1; D not resolved. The germline V and J ends were trimmed by 3 bases and 2 bases, with 8 bases remaining between them. Germline V gene sequence: CDR1 MDHEN, CDR2 SYDVKM. The CDR3 is 14 residues long. As DNA, the CDR3 is TGTGCCAGCAGTTTTGCGATTCCCTACAATGAGCAGTTCTTC. Residues: CASSFAIPYNEQFF.

The V gene is TRBV5-8, the J gene TRBJ2-1; 7 bases map to TRBD1. V was clipped by 10 bases and J by 5 bases; unmatched bases: 12. The germline CDR1 and CDR2 sequences are SGHTS and YDEGEE. CDR3 length: 14 amino acids. The CDR3 DNA sequence: TGTGCCGTGACCGAGACAGGGAATAACAATGAGCAGTTCTTC. Amino acids: CAVTETGNNNEQFF.

The gene calls are TRBV6-5 and TRBJ2-1; 10 bases are a match to TRBD2. The CDR3 is 15 amino acids. V lost 7 bases, J lost 3 bases, and 6 bases stayed unmatched. Per the germline V gene, CDR1 is MNHEY and CDR2 is SVGAGI. CDR3 in DNA: TGTGCCAGCACCATAGCGGGAGGACTCTACAATGAGCAGTTCTTC. Translated, it gives CASTIAGGLYNEQFF.

This clone was observed a single time. V and J are TRBV3-1 (or the pseudogene TRBV3-2) and TRBJ2-1; a weak D match, TRBD1 (5 bases). The CDR3 has 15 amino acids. Trimming left V 1 base short and J 2 bases short, with 9 bases between. CDR1 is LGHDT and CDR2 is YNNKEL in the germline V gene (reference sequence). CDR3 DNA sequence: TGTGCCAGCAGCCAAGGGGGCGAGACCTACAATGAGCAGTTCTTC. It encodes CASSQGGETYNEQFF.

This sequence joins TRBV19 and TRBJ2-5; 8 bases fit TRBD2. V dropped 5 bases and J dropped 2; count of bases not matched to a gene: 7. The CDR3 has 15 residues. Germline CDR1 is LNHDA and CDR2 is SQIVND (reference sequence). CDR3 DNA sequence: TGTGCCAGTAGTCCGCGACTAGCGTGGCAAGAGACCCAGTACTTC. Translated: CASSPRLAWQETQYF.

The chain employs TRBV5-3 and TRBJ2-7; 7 bases are a match to TRBD2. TRBV5-3 is annotated as an ORF whose role is uncertain. There are 15 residues in the CDR3. The trim removed 2 bases at V and 0 bases at J, leaving 5 bases unmatched. For the CDR3, the DNA is TGTGCCAGAAGCTTCGGGGGGTCGACCTCCTACGAGCAGTACTTC. Encoded protein: CARSFGGSTSYEQYF.

The chain joins TRBV15 to TRBJ2-3; possibly TRBD2 for D (6 bases). Trimming pared 7 bases from V and 2 bases from J, leaving 10 bases between. The germline V gene has CDR1 LNHNV and CDR2 YYDKDF (reference sequence). CDR3 length: 13 residues. The CDR3 nucleotides are TGTGCCACCACTGGACTAAACACAGATACGCAGTATTTT. This codes for CATTGLNTDTQYF.

The chain has TRBV27 and TRBJ1-1; D possibly corresponds to TRBD1 (6 bases). Trimming removed 5 bases at V and 4 bases at J, with 11 bases between. CDR1 is MNHEY and CDR2 is SMNVEV in the germline V gene (reference sequence). The CDR3 runs to 13 residues. The CDR3 sequence is CASSITGSTEAFF. CDR3 nucleotide sequence: TGTGCCAGCAGTATCACAGGGAGCACTGAAGCTTTCTTT.

The rearrangement joins TRBV3-1 (or the pseudogene TRBV3-2) to TRBJ2-1; 10 positions agree with TRBD2. The CDR3 runs to 15 residues. V dropped 2 bases and J dropped 9; count of bases not matched to a gene: 7. Germline V CDR1 and CDR2: LGHDT, YNNKEL (reference sequence). CDR3 bases: TGTGCCAGCAGCCAAAGTTTGTTAGCGGGGGGTGAGCAGTTCTTC. Translating gives CASSQSLLAGGEQFF.

The chain has TRBV6-5 and TRBJ2-7, with 8 bases aligning to TRBD2. The trim removed 2 bases at V and 3 bases at J, leaving 6 bases unmatched. This CDR3 is 15 amino acids long. Germline values: CDR1 MNHEY, CDR2 SVGAGI. In DNA, the CDR3 is TGTGCCAGCAGTTACGAGGCGGGAGGTGTCTACGAGCAGTACTTC. Its protein product is CASSYEAGGVYEQYF.